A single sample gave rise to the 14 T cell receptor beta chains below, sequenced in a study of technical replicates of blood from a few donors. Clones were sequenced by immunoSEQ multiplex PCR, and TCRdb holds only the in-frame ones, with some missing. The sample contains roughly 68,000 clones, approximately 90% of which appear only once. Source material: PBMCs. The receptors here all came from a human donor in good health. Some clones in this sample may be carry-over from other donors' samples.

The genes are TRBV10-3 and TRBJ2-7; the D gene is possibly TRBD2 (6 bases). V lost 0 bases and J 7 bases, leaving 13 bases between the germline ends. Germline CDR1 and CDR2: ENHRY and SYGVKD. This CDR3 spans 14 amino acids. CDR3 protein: CAISESMEGREQYF. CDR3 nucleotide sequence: TGTGCCATCAGTGAGTCGATGGAGGGGCGAGAGCAGTACTTC.

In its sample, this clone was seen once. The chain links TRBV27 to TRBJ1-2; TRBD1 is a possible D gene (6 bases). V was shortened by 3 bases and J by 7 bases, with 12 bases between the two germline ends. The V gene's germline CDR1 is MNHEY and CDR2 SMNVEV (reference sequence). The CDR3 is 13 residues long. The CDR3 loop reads CASSFRTEGGYTF. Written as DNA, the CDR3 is TGTGCCAGCAGTTTCCGGACAGAGGGTGGCTACACCTTC.

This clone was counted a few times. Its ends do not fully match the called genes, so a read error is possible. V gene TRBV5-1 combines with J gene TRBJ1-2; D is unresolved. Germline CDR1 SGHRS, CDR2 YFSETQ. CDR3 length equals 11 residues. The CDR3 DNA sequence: TGCGCCAGCAGCGTTCAACACGTCGCCCCTTTC. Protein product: CASSVQHVAPF.

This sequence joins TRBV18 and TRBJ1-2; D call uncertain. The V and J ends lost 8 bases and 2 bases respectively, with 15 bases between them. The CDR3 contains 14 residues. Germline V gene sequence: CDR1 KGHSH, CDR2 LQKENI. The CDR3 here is CASHAGSSNYGYTF. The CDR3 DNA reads TGTGCCAGCCACGCGGGGTCGTCGAACTATGGCTACACCTTC.

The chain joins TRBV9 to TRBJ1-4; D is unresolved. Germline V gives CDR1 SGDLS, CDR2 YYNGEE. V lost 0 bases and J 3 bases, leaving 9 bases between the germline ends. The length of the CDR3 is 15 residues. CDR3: CASSVGGVANEKLFF. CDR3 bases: TGTGCCAGCAGCGTAGGAGGAGTGGCTAATGAAAAACTGTTTTTT.

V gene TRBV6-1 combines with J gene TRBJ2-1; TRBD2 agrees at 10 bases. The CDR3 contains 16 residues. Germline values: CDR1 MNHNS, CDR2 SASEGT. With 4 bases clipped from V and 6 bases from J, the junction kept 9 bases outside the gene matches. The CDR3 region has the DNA TGTGCCAGCAGTGGAAGTATAGCGGGAGGCTCCAATGAGCAGTTCTTC. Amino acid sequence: CASSGSIAGGSNEQFF.

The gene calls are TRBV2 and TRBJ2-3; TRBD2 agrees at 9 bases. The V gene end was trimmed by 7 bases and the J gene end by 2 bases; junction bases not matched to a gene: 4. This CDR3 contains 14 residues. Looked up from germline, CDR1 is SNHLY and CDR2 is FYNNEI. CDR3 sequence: CASKTSGYTDTQYF. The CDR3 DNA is TGTGCCAGCAAGACTAGCGGTTACACAGATACGCAGTATTTT.

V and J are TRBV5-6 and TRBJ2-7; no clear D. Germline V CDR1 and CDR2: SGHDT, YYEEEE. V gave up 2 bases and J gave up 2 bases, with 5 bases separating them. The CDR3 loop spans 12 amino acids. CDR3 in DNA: TGTGCCAGCAGCTTAACAGCCTACGAGCAGTACTTC. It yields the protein CASSLTAYEQYF.

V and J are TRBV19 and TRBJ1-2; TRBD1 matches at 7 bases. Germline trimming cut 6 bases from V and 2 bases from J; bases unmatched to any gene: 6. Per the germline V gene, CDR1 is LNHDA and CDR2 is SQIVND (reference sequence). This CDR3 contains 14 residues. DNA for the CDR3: TGTGCCAGTAGCTTGACAGGGAGGAACTATGGCTACACCTTC. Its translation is CASSLTGRNYGYTF.

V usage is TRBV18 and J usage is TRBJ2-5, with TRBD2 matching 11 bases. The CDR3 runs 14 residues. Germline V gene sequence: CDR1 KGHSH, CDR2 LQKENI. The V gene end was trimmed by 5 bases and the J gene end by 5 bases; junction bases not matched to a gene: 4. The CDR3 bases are TGTGCCAGCTCAACTAGCGGGAGTATGGAGACCCAGTACTTC. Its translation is CASSTSGSMETQYF.

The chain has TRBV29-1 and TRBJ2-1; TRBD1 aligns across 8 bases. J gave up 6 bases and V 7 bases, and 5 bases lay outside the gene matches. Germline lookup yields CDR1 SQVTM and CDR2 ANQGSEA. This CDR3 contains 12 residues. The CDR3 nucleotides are TGCAGCGCCGGACAGGGCTTCAATGAGCAGTTCTTC. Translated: CSAGQGFNEQFF.

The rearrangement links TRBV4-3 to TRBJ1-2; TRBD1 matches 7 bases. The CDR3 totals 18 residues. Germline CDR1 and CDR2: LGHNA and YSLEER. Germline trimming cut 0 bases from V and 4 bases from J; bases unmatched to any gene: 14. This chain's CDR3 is CASSQDRGRGHFRYGYTF. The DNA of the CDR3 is TGCGCCAGCAGCCAAGATCGGGGAAGGGGGCATTTTCGCTATGGCTACACCTTC.

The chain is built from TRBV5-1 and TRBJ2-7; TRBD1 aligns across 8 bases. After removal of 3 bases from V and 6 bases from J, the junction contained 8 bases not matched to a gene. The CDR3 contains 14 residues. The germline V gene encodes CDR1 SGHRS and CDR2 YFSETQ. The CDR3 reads CASSSDRVVGEQYF. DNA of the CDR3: TGCGCCAGCAGCTCGGACAGGGTAGTAGGCGAGCAGTACTTC.

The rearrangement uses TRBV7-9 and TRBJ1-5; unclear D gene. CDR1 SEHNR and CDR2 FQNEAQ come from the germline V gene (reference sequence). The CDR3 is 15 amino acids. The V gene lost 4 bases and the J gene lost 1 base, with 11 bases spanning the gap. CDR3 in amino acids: CASSSSPGSNQPQHF. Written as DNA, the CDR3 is TGTGCCAGCAGCTCATCCCCGGGGAGCAATCAGCCCCAGCATTTT.